This TCR beta chain comes out of a study of T cells in Graves' hyperthyroidism and ophthalmopathy. Template material for amplifying TCR beta CDR3 regions consisted of RNA transcripts. Using the HTBI primer set, a first-round RT-PCR was run on the TCR CDR3. TCRdb reprocessed the multiplex PCR reads via MiXCR and lists one record per CDR3 protein. The sample consists of around 380,000 distinct CDR3 sequences, roughly 14% of them appearing once. Sample collection date corresponds to first hyperthyroidism diagnosis, prior to any ophthalmopathy symptoms. CDR1 is SEHNR, CDR2 FQNEAQ, per germline (reference sequence). Trimming removed 5 bases from V and 4 bases from J; junction bases left unmatched: 10. The CDR3 covers 16 residues. At least ten counts were recorded for this clonotype.

This TCR derives from a man aged 30-40 years with Graves' hyperthyroidism that later progressed to Graves' ophthalmopathy. This rearrangement joins TRBV7-9 to TRBJ2-1, with 8 nucleotides matching TRBD1. Material: blood. CDR3 in DNA: TGTGCCAGCAGCCTAATACCGGGACAGGTGTACAATGAGCAGTTCTTC. Its translation: CASSLIPGQVYNEQFF.